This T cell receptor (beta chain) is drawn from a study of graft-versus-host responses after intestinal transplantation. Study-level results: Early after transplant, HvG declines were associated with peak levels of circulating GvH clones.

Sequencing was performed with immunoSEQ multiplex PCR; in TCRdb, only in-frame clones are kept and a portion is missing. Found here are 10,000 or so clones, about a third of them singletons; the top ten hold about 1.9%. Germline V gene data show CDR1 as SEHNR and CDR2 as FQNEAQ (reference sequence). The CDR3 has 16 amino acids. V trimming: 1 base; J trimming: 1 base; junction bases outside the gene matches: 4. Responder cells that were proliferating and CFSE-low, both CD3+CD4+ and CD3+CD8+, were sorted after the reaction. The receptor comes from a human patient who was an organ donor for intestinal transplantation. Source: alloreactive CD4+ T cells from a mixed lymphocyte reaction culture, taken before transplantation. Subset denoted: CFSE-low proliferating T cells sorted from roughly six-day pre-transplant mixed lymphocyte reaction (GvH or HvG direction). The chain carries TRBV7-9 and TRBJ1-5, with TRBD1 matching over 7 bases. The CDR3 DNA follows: TGTGCCAGCAGCTTAGTAGGGGGCGGGAGCAATCAGCCCCAGCATTTT. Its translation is CASSLVGGGSNQPQHF.